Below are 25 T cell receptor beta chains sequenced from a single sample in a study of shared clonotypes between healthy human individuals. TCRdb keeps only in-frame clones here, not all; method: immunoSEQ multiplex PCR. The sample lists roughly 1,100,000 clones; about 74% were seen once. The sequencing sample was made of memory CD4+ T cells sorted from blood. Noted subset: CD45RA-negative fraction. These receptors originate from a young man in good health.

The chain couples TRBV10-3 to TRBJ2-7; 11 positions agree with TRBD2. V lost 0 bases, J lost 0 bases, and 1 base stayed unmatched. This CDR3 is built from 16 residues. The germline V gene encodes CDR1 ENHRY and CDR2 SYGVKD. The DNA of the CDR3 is TGTGCCATCAGTGAGTCGACTAGCGGGATCTCCTACGAGCAGTACTTC. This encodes CAISESTSGISYEQYF.

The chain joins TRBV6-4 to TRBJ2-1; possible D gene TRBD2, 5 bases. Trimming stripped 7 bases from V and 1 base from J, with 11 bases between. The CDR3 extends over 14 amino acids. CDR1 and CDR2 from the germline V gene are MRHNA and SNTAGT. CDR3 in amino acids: CASNTRVSYNEQFF. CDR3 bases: TGTGCCAGCAATACTAGGGTATCCTACAATGAGCAGTTCTTC.

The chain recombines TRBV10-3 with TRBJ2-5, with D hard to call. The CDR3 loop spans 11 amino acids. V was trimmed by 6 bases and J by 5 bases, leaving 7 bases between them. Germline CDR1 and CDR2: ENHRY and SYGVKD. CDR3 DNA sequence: TGTGCCATCAGGGGCCCGGAGACCCAGTACTTC. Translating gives CAIRGPETQYF.

The CDR3 region is CASSLLPSGLKADTQYF. The CDR3 DNA sequence: TGTGCCAGCAGTTTATTACCTAGCGGACTAAAAGCAGATACGCAGTATTTT. The J gene is TRBJ2-3, the V gene TRBV28; 7 bases are shared with TRBD2. The CDR3 extends over 17 amino acids. Germline V CDR1 and CDR2: MDHEN, SYDVKM. With V trimmed by 1 base and J by 4 bases, 11 bases remained unmatched.

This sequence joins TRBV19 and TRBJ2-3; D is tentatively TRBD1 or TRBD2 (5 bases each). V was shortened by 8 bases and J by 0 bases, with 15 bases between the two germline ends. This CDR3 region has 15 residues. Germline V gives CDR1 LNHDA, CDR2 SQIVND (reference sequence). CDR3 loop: CASSAGTGSTDTQYF. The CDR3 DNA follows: TGTGCCAGTTCCGCCGGGACCGGGAGCACAGATACGCAGTATTTT.

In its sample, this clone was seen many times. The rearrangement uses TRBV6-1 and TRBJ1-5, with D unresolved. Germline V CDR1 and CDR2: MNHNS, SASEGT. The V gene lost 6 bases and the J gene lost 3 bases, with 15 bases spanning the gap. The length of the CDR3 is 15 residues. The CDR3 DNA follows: TGTGCCAGCAGACGTGGTTCTCAGTCCAATCAGCCCCAGCATTTT. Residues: CASRRGSQSNQPQHF.

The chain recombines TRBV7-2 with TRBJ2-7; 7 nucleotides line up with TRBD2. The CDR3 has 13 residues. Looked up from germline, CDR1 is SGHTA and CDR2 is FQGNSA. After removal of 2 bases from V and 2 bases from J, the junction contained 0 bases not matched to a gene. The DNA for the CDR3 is TGTGCCAGCAGCTTAACTAGCGCCTACGAGCAGTACTTC. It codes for CASSLTSAYEQYF. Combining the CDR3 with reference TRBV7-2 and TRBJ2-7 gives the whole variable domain GAGVSQSPSNKVTEKGKDVELRCDPISGHTALYWYRQSLGQGLEFLIYFQGNSAPDKSGLPSDRFSAERTGGSVSTLTIQRTQQEDSAVYLCASSLTSAYEQYFGPGTRLTVT.

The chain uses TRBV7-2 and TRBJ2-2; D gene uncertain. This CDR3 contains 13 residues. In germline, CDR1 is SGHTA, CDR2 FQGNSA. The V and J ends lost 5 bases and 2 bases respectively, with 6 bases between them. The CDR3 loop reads CASSQINTGELFF. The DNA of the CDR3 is TGTGCCAGCAGCCAAATAAACACCGGGGAGCTGTTTTTT.

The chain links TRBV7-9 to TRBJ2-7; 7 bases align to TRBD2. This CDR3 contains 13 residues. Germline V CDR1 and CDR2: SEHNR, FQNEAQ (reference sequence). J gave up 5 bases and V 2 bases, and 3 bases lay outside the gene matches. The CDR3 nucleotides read TGTGCCAGCAGCTTATCGACTAGCAACGAGCAGTACTTC. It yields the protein CASSLSTSNEQYF.

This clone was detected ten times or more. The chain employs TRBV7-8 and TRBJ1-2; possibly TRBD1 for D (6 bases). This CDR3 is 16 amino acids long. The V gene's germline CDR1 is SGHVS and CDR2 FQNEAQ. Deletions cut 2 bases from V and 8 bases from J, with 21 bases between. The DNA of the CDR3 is TGTGCCAGCAGCTTAATGACACAGGGAGGTCAAGAGGGCTACACCTTC. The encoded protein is CASSLMTQGGQEGYTF.

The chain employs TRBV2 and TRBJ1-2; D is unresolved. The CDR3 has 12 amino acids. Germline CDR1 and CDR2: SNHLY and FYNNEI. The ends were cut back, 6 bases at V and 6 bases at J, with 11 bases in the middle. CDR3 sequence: CASSATGDGYTF. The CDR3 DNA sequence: TGTGCCAGCAGCGCCACCGGGGATGGCTACACCTTC.

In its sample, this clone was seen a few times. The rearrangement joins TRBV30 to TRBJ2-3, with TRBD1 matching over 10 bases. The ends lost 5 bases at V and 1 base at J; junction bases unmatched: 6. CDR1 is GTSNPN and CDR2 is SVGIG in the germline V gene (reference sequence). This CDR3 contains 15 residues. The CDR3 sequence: CAWDSGTGGTDTQYF. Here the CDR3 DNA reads TGTGCCTGGGACTCCGGGACAGGGGGCACAGATACGCAGTATTTT.

For the CDR3, the DNA is TGTGCCAGCAGCCGAGGGTACGATACGCAGTATTTT. Translation gives CASSRGYDTQYF. The J gene is TRBJ2-3, the V gene TRBV7-9, with D maybe TRBD2 (5 bases). The CDR3 covers 12 residues. Germline V lookup: CDR1 SEHNR, CDR2 FQNEAQ (reference sequence). V was cut by 5 bases and J by 6 bases, with 9 bases left in between.

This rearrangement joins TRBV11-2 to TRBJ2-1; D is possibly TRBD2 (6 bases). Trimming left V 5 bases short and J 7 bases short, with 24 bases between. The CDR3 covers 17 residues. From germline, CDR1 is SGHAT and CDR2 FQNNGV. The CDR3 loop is CASSPMEQVFSGNEQFF. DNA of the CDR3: TGTGCCAGCAGCCCTATGGAACAGGTTTTCAGCGGGAATGAGCAGTTCTTC.

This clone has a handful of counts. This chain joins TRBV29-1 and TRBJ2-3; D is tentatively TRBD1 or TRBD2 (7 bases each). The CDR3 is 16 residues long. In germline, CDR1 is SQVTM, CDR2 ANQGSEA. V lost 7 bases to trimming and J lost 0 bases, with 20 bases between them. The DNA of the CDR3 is TGCAGCGCTGGGAGGGGGCTTGTTTTTAGCACAGATACGCAGTATTTT. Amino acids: CSAGRGLVFSTDTQYF.

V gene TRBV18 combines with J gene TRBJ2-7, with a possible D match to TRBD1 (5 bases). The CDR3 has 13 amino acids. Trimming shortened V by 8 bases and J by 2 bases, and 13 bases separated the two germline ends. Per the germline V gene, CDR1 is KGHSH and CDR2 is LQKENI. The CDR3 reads CASASMDTYEQYF. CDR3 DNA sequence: TGTGCCAGCGCCTCAATGGACACCTACGAGCAGTACTTC. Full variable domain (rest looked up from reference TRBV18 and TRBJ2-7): NAGVMQNPRHLVRRRGQEARLRCSPMKGHSHVYWYRQLPEEGLKFMVYLQKENIIDESGMPKERFSAEFPKEGPSILRIQQVVRGDSAAYFCASASMDTYEQYFGPGTRLTVT.

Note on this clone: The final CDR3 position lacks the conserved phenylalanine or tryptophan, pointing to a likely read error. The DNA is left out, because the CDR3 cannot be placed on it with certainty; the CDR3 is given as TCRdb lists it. CDR3 protein: CSVAESGVRLTL. The chain couples TRBV29-1 to TRBJ2-7. Germline lookup yields CDR1 SQVTM and CDR2 ANQGSEA. Both ends counted, the CDR3 spans 12 residues.

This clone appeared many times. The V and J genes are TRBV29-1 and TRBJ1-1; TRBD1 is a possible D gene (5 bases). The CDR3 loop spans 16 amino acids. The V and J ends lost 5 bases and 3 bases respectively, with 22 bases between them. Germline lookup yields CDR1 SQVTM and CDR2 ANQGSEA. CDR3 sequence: CSVFPGLGVKDTEAFF. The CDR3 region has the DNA TGCAGCGTTTTCCCGGGACTGGGTGTTAAGGACACTGAAGCTTTCTTT. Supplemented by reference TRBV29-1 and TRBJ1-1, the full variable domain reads SAVISQKPSRDICQRGTSLTIQCQVDSQVTMMFWYRQQPGQSLTLIATANQGSEATYESGFVIDKFPISRPNLTFSTLTVSNMSPEDSSIYLCSVFPGLGVKDTEAFFGQGTRLTVV.

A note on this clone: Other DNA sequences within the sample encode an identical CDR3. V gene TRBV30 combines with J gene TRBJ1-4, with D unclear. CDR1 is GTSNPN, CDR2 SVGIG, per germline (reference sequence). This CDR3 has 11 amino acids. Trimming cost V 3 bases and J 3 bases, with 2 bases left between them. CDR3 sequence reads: CAWSPNEKLFF. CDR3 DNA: TGTGCCTGGAGCCCTAATGAAAAACTGTTTTTT.

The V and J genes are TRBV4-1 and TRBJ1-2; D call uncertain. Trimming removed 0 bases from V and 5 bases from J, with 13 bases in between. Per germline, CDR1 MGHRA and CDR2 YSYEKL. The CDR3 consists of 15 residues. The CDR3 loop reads CASSQDPGMDYGYTF. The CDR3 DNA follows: TGCGCCAGCAGCCAAGACCCGGGAATGGATTATGGCTACACCTTC.

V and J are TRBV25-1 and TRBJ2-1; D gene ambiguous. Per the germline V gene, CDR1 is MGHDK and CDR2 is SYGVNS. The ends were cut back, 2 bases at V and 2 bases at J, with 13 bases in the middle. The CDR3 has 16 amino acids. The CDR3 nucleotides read TGTGCCAGCAGTGAAGTCGGATCCCGGGCCTACAATGAGCAGTTCTTC. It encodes CASSEVGSRAYNEQFF.

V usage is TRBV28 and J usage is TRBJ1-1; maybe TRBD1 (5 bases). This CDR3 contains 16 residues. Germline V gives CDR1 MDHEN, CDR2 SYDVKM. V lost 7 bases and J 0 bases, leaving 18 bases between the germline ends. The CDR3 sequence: CASNSYWGRLNTEAFF. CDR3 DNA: TGTGCCAGCAACTCCTATTGGGGCAGACTGAACACTGAAGCTTTCTTT. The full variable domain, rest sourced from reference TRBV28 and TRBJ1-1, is DVKVTQSSRYLVKRTGEKVFLECVQDMDHENMFWYRQDPGLGLRLIYFSYDVKMKEKGDIPEGYSVSREKKERFSLILESASTNQTSMYLCASNSYWGRLNTEAFFGQGTRLTVV.

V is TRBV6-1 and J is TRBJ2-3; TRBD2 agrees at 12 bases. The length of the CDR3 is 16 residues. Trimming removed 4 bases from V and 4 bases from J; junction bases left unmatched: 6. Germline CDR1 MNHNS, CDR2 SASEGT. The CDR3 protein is CASSGTSGTWADTQYF. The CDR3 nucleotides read TGTGCCAGCAGTGGGACTAGCGGGACCTGGGCAGATACGCAGTATTTT.

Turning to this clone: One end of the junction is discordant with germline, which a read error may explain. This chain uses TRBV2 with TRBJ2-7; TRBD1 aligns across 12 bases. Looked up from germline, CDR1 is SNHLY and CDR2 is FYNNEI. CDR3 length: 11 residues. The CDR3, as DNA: TGTGCCAGCATGCGGGACAGGGGGCTTCACTTC. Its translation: CASMRDRGLHF.

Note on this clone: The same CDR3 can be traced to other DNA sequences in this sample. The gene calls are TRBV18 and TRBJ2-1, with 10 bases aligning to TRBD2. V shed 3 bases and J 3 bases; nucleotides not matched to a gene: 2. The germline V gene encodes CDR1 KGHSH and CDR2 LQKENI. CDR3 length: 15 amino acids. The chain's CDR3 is CASSPRLAGYNEQFF. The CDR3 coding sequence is TGTGCCAGCTCACCTAGACTAGCGGGCTACAATGAGCAGTTCTTC. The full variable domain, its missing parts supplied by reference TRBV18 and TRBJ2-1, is NAGVMQNPRHLVRRRGQEARLRCSPMKGHSHVYWYRQLPEEGLKFMVYLQKENIIDESGMPKERFSAEFPKEGPSILRIQQVVRGDSAAYFCASSPRLAGYNEQFFGPGTRLTVL.